This T cell receptor (beta chain) originates from a study of neurological immune-mediated disorders. TCRdb re-called the 5' RACE reads with MiXCR, one entry per CDR3 protein. The sample yields tens of thousands of distinct CDR3 sequences, more than 3% seen once. Germline V gives CDR1 SNHLY, CDR2 FYNNEI. Trimming stripped 4 bases from V and 5 bases from J, with 16 bases between. There are 15 residues in the CDR3. This clonotype was observed at least ten times. The antigen is unknown. The sorted-subset TCR libraries were prepared using some 1 million CD4+ or CD8+ T cells as the starting material. General study results and limits: The absence of any CDR3 amino acid sequence shared by expanded clones across subjects suggests that repertoires were private in all groups. A possible signature was seen in one related-CDR3 cluster, into which phylogenetic grouping placed the repertoires of 18 of 34 multiple sclerosis patients.

The J gene is TRBJ2-3, the V gene TRBV2; D is possibly TRBD2 (6 bases). The specimen sequenced was CD4+ T cells from blood. This receptor was taken from a woman aged 40-49 years with multiple sclerosis. CDR3 region: CASSGGESSVDTQYF. The CDR3 coding sequence is TGTGCCAGCAGTGGGGGGGAGTCCTCGGTAGATACGCAGTATTTT.